The TCR beta chain under discussion was sequenced for a study of T cell repertoires in cytomegalovirus infection. The V end was cut by 6 bases, the J end by 5 bases, with 20 bases between. The CDR3 covers 15 residues. The germline V gene encodes CDR1 MNHEY and CDR2 SVGAGI. TCRdb re-called the reads through MiXCR, storing one row per CDR3 protein. The sample lists 500,000 or so distinct CDR3 sequences, 15% to 20% occurring once. The origin of this receptor is a human donor in good health (CMV status not recorded). Some clones in this sample may be carry-over from other donors' samples. Sequencing used CD8+ T cells from PBMCs. The chain joins TRBV6-5 to TRBJ2-7; D unclear. CDR3 amino acids: CASRTGLVGKDEQYF. For the CDR3, the DNA is TGTGCCAGCAGGACGGGCCTCGTGGGAAAGGACGAGCAGTACTTC.